This TCR beta chain was obtained from a study of T cell repertoires in cytomegalovirus infection. One entry per CDR3 protein, called by TCRdb with MiXCR from the reads. The sample lists 150,000 to 200,000 distinct CDR3 sequences, approximately 19% seen once, with roughly 2.9% in the top ten. The V gene's germline CDR1 is SGDLS and CDR2 YYNGEE. V lost 4 bases, J lost 4 bases, and 20 bases lay in between. The length of the CDR3 is 16 residues. This clonotype was counted a few times. The gene calls are TRBV9 and TRBJ1-2; no firm D call. The TCR comes from a human donor in good health (CMV status not recorded). Some clones in this sample may be carry-over from other donors' samples. Material: PBMCs. The CDR3: CASSPAGATTLYGYTF. CDR3 in DNA: TGTGCCAGCAGCCCCGCGGGAGCGACTACACTCTATGGCTACACCTTC.